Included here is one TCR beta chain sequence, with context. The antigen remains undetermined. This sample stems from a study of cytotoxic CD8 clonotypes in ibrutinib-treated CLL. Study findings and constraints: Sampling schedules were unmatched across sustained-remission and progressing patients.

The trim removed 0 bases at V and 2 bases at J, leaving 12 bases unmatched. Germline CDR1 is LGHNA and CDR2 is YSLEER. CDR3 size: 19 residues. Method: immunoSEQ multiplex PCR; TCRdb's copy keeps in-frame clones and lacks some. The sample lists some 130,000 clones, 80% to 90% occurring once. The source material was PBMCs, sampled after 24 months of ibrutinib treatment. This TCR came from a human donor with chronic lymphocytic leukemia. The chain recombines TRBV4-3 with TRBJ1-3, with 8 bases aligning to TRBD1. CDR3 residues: CASSQDNPGGRVAGNTIYF. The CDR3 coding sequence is TGCGCCAGCAGCCAAGATAACCCAGGGGGCAGGGTAGCTGGAAACACCATATATTTT.